The 4 T cell receptor beta chains below all came from one sample that was sequenced in a study of cytomegalovirus exposure and HLA in healthy donors. This PCR relied on a set of 60 Vbeta primers and 13 Jbeta primers. Assay used: immunoSEQ multiplex PCR; TCRdb lists only in-frame clones, some missing. The sample holds tens of thousands of clones; approximately 79% are singletons and the top ten take around an eighth. The specimen was PBMCs. These receptors were obtained from a woman in her 40s in good health and CMV-seropositive.

This clone was recorded only once. The genes are TRBV12-5 and TRBJ1-1; TRBD1 matches at 8 bases. The CDR3 runs 14 residues. Germline V CDR1 and CDR2: LGHNT, FRNRAP. The V segment lost 7 bases and the J segment 0 bases; nucleotides outside the gene matches: 4. The DNA of the CDR3 is TGTGCTAGTGTCCTGACAGGGGTGAACACTGAAGCTTTCTTT. This sequence encodes CASVLTGVNTEAFF.

The CDR3 DNA reads TGTGCCACCTCCGGACAGAATAATTCACCCCTCCACTTT. Its translation is CATSGQNNSPLHF. This chain links TRBV15 with TRBJ1-6; tentatively, D is TRBD1 (6 bases). V was trimmed by 8 bases and J by 5 bases, leaving 10 bases between them. This CDR3 has 13 residues. Germline CDR1 is LNHNV and CDR2 is YYDKDF (reference sequence).

This chain joins TRBV5-8 and TRBJ1-2; the D gene is possibly TRBD1 (5 bases). The CDR3 sequence is 14 residues long. Germline V gene data show CDR1 as SGHTS and CDR2 as YDEGEE. V gave up 3 bases and J gave up 4 bases, with 13 bases separating them. CDR3 protein: CASSSRTGGYGYTF. CDR3 nucleotides: TGTGCCAGCAGCTCCCGGACGGGGGGCTATGGCTACACCTTC.

The chain recombines TRBV28 with TRBJ2-5; tentative D call: TRBD2 (5 bases). The CDR3 length is 12 residues. Between the trimmed V and J ends, which lost 6 bases and 13 bases, there was a span of 18 bases. CDR1 and CDR2 from the germline V gene are MDHEN and SYDVKM. The DNA for the CDR3 is TGTGCCAGCAGGACCCCCCGGGGTGGCCTGTACTTC. Translation gives CASRTPRGGLYF. The full variable domain, in which reference TRBV28 and TRBJ2-5 provide the parts outside the CDR3, is DVKVTQSSRYLVKRTGEKVFLECVQDMDHENMFWYRQDPGLGLRLIYFSYDVKMKEKGDIPEGYSVSREKKERFSLILESASTNQTSMYLCASRTPRGGLYFGPGTRLLVL.